Reported below is one TCR beta chain. Each CDR3 protein gets one entry after TCRdb re-called the PCR reads with MiXCR. The sample consists of about 14,000 distinct CDR3 sequences, over 40% of them appearing once. This entry comes from a study of tumor-infiltrating lymphocytes in oesophageal squamous cell carcinoma. The germline gives CDR1 MDHEN, CDR2 SYDVKM. J lost 0 bases, V lost 5 bases, and 8 bases had no gene match. The CDR3 contains 16 residues. The sequence was obtained from a male donor with esophageal squamous cell carcinoma. The chain is built from TRBV28 and TRBJ1-1; 8 nucleotides match TRBD1. The specimen was blood. The CDR3 region has the DNA TGTGCCAGCAGTGCCAACAGGGGGACAATGAACACTGAAGCTTTCTTT. As protein: CASSANRGTMNTEAFF.